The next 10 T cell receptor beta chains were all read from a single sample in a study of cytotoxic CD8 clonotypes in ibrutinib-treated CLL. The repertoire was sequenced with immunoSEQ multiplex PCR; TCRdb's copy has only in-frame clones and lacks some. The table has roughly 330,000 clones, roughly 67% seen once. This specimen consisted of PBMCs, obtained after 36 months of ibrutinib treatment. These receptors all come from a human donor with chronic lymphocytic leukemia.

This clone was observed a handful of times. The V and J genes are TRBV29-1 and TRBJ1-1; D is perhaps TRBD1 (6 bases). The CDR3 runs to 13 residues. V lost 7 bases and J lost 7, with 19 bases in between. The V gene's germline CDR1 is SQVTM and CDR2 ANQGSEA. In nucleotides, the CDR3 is TGCAGCGCCAAAATCGACAGGAACTTTGAAGCTTTCTTT. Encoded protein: CSAKIDRNFEAFF.

The CDR3 here is CASSSGSYEQYF. DNA of the CDR3: TGTGCCAGCAGTTCAGGTTCCTACGAGCAGTACTTC. The chain combines TRBV2 with TRBJ2-7; no clear D gene. The CDR3 loop spans 12 amino acids. Trimming removed 5 bases from V and 1 base from J, with 6 bases in between. Germline values: CDR1 SNHLY, CDR2 FYNNEI.

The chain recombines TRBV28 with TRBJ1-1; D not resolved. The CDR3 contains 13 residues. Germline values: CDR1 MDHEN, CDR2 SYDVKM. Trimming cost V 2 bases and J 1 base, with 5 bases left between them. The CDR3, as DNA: TGTGCCAGCAGTTTAGTCCCGAACACTGAAGCTTTCTTT. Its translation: CASSLVPNTEAFF.

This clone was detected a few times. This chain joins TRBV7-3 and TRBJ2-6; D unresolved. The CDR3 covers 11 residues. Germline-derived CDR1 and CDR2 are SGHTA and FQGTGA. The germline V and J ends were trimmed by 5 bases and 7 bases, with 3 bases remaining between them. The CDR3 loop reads CASSRANVLTF. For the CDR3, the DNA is TGTGCCAGCAGCCGAGCCAACGTCCTGACTTTC.

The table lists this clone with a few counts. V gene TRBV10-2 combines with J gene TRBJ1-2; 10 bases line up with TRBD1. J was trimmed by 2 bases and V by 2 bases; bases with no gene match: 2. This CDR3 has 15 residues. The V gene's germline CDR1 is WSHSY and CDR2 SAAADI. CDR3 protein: CASSEAGQGNYGYTF. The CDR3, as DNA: TGCGCCAGCAGTGAGGCGGGACAGGGGAACTATGGCTACACCTTC.

The CDR3 coding sequence is TGTGCCAGCAGTTTATCACGGGGACTAGTATTCAATGAGCAGTTCTTC. Its translation is CASSLSRGLVFNEQFF. This chain connects TRBV27 to TRBJ2-1, with TRBD2 matching over 8 bases. The trim removed 0 bases at V and 6 bases at J, leaving 7 bases unmatched. This CDR3 has 16 residues. CDR1 MNHEY and CDR2 SMNVEV come from the germline V gene (reference sequence).

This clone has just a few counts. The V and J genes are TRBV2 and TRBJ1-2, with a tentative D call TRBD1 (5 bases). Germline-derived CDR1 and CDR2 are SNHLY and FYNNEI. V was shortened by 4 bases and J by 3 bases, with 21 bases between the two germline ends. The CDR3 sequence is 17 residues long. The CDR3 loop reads CASSGTVEKGGDYGYTF. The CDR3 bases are TGTGCCAGCAGTGGAACCGTAGAGAAGGGAGGGGACTATGGCTACACCTTC. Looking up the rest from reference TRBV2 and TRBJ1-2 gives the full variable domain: EPEVTQTPSHQVTQMGQEVILRCVPISNHLYFYWYRQILGQKVEFLVSFYNNEISEKSEIFDDQFSVERPDGSNFTLKIRSTKLEDSAMYFCASSGTVEKGGDYGYTFGSGTRLTVV.

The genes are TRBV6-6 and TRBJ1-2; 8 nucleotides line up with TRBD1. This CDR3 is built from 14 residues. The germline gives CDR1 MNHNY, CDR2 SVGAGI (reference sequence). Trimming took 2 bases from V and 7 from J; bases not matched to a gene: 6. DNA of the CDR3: TGTGCCAGCAGTTACCAGGGGGCATCGGCTGGCTACACCTTC. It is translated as CASSYQGASAGYTF.

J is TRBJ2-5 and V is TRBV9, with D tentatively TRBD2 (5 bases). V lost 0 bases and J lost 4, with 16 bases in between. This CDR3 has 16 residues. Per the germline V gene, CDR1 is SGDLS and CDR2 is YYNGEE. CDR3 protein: CASSVAILDIGETQYF. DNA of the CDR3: TGTGCCAGCAGCGTAGCGATACTAGACATTGGAGAGACCCAGTACTTC.

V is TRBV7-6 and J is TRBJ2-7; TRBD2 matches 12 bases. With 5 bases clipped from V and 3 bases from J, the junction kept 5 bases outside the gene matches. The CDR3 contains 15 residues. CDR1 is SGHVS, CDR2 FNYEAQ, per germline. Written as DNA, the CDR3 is TGTGCCAGCAGCCCCGAGACTAGCGGGAGCTACGAGCAGTACTTC. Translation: CASSPETSGSYEQYF.